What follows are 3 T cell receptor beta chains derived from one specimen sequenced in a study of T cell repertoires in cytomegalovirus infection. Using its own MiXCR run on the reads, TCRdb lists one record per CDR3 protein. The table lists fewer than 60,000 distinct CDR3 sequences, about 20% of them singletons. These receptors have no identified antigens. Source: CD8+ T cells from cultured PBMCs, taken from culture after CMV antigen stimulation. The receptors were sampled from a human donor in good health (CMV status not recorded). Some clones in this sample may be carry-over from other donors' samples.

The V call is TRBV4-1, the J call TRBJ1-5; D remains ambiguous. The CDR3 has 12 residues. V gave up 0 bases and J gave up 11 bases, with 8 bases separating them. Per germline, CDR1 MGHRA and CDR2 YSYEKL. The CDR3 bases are TGCGCCAGCAGCCAAGATGGTTTGACCCAGCATTTT. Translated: CASSQDGLTQHF.

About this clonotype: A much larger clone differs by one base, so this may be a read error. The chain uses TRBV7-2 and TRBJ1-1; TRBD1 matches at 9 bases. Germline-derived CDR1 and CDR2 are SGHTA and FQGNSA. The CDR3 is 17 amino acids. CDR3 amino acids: CASSSVELQGADAEALF. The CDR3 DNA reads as TGTGCCAGCAGCTCCGTGGAACTACAGGGGGCAGATGCTGAAGCTCTCTTT. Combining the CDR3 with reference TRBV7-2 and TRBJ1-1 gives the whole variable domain GAGVSQSPSNKVTEKGKDVELRCDPISGHTALYWYRQSLGQGLEFLIYFQGNSAPDKSGLPSDRFSAERTGGSVSTLTIQRTQQEDSAVYLCASSSVELQGADAEALFGQGTRLTVV.

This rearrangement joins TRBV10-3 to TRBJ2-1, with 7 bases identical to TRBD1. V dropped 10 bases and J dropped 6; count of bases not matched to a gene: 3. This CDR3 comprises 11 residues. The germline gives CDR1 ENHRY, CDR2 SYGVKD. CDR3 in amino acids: CATGQVNEQFF. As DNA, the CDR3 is TGTGCCACCGGACAGGTCAATGAGCAGTTCTTC.